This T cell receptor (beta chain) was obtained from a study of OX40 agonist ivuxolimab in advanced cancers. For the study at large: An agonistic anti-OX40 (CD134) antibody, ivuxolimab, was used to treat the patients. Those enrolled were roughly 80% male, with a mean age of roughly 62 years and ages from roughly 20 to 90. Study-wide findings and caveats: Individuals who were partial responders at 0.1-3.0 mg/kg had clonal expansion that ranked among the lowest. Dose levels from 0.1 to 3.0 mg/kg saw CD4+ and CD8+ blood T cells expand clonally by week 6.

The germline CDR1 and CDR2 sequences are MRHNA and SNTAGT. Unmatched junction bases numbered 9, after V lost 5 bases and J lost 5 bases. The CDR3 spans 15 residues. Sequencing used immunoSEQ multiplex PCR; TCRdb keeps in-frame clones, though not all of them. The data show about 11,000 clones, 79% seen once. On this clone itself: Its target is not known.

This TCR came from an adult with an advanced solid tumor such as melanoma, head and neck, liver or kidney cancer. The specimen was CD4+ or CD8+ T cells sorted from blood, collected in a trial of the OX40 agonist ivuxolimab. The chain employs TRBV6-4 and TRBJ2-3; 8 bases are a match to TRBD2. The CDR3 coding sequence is TGTGCCAGCAGTAATGACGGGGGGGCCGTAGATACGCAGTATTTT. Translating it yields CASSNDGGAVDTQYF.